This paragraph reports one TCR beta chain. Its antigen is not identified. This record belongs to a study of tumor and adjacent non-tumor tissue in lung cancer. As for the study in general: The cohort had about a dozen adenocarcinoma, a couple of squamous cell and 1 small cell patients.

The template was RNA from unsorted bulk tissue. The study's findings and limits: TCR diversity was significantly greater in tumor than normal lung tissue.

Trimming removed 1 base from V and 1 base from J, with 10 bases in between. This CDR3 is built from 15 residues. CDR1 and CDR2 from the germline V gene are LGHNT and FRNRAP. A modified ARM-PCR protocol with three rounds of nested PCR amplified TCRbeta. TCRdb called the multiplex PCR reads again in MiXCR, with one record for every CDR3 protein. The sample has 60,000 to 85,000 distinct CDR3 sequences, around 78% seen once; the top ten hold roughly 27%. The source material was lung tumor tissue. The TCR comes from a man aged 60-69 years with non-small cell lung cancer. V is TRBV12-5 and J is TRBJ1-1; D not certain. For the CDR3, the DNA is TGTGCTAGTGGTTTGGGAGCAGAGGCGAACACTGAAGCTTTCTTT. It codes for CASGLGAEANTEAFF.